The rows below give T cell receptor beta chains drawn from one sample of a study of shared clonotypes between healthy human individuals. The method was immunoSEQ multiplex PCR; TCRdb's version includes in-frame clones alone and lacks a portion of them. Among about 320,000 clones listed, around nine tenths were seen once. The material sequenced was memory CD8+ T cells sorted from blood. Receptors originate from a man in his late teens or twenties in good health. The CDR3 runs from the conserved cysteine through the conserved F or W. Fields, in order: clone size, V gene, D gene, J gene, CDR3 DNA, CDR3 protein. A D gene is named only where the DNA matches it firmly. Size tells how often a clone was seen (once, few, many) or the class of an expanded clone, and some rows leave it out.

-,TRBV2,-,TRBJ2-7,TGTGCCAGCATTTGGGGGGCGTCCGGGGGCTACGAGCAGTACTTC,CASIWGASGGYEQYF
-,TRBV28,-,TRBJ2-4,TGTGCCAGCAGTTTAGTGAGAGCCATTCAGTACTTC,CASSLVRAIQYF
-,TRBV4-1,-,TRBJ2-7,TGCGCCAGCAGCCAAGGACGGGGAGCAGGGTCCTACGAGCAGTACTTC,CASSQGRGAGSYEQYF
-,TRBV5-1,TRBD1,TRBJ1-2,TGCGCCAGCAGCCTCACCGGGACAGGGGGAGATTTGGACTATGGCTACACCTTC,CASSLTGTGGDLDYGYTF
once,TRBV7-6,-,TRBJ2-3,TGTGCCAGCAGCTTAGTTGCTGGGTCAGATACGCAGTATTTT,CASSLVAGSDTQYF
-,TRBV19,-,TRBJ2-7,TGTGCCACCGGAGACAACCTACAAATAGGGGAGCAGTACTTC,CATGDNLQIGEQYF
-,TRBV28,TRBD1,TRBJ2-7,TGTGCCAGCAGCCCCACCGGGACAGCCTACGAGCAGTACTTC,CASSPTGTAYEQYF
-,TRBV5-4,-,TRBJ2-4,TGTGCCAGCAGCTTGTTGCGGGTCGGTAGAAAAAACATTCAGTACTTC,CASSLLRVGRKNIQYF
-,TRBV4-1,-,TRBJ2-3,TGCGCCAGCAGCGAAGGGGGGCGCGCCGCAGATACGCAGTATTTT,CASSEGGRAADTQYF
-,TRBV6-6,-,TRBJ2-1,TGTGCCAGCAGTTACTGGGGAATTGAGAATGAGCAGTTCTTC,CASSYWGIENEQFF
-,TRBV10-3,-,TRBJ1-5,TGTGCCATCAGTGAGTCGGATGGGGGCGATCAGCCCCAGCATTTT,CAISESDGGDQPQHF
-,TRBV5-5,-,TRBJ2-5,TGTGCCAGCAGTTACCGGACCGGTCAAGAGACCCAGTACTTC,CASSYRTGQETQYF
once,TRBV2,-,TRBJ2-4,TGTGCCAGCAGTCGGATCTTGAACTACCTCGAGGAAAACATTCAGTACTTC,CASSRILNYLEENIQYF
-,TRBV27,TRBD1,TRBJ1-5,TGTGCCAGCAGTGTCAACAGGGGGCTTCAGCCCCAGCATTTT,CASSVNRGLQPQHF
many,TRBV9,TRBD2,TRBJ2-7,TGTGCCAGCAGCTTGACTAGCGGCCCCTACGAGCAGTACTTC,CASSLTSGPYEQYF
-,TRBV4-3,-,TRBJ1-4,TGCGCCAGCAGCCAAGACAGGGACGATAATGAAAAACTGTTTTTT,CASSQDRDDNEKLFF
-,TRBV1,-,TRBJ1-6,TGCACCAGCAGCCAAGATTCCCCCAGAAATAATTCACCCCTCCACTTT,CTSSQDSPRNNSPLHF
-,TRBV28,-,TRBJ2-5,TGTGCCAGCAGTTCGACCCGGGACACCCAAGAGACCCAGTACTTC,CASSSTRDTQETQYF
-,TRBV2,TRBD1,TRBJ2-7,TGTGCCAGCAGATCCGGGACAGTGTTCTACGAGCAGTACTTC,CASRSGTVFYEQYF
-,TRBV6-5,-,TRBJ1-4,TGTGCCAGCAGTTACTCGATGGCGCCTAATGAAAAACTGTTTTTT,CASSYSMAPNEKLFF
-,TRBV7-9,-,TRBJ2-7,TGTGCCAGCAGCCAGACGTCGACCTACGAGCAGTACTTC,CASSQTSTYEQYF
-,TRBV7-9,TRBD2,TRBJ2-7,TGTGCCAGCAGCGCGGGGGGGTACGAGCAGTACTTC,CASSAGGYEQYF
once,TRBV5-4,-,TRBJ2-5,TGTGCCAGCAGCTTGAGAGGGGGGGAGACCCAGTACTTC,CASSLRGGETQYF
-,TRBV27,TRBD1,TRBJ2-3,TGTGCCAGCAGTTTCCTCCTCGGACAGGGCACAGATACGCAGTATTTT,CASSFLLGQGTDTQYF
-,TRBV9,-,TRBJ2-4,TGTGCCAGCAGCGCTGGGGGCAAAAACATTCAGTACTTC,CASSAGGKNIQYF